The present TCR beta chain was sequenced within a study of shared clonotypes between healthy human individuals. Study observations and caveats: Rarefaction exposed incomplete sorted-subset sequencing despite large depth. For naive CD4 cells, 4% to 6% of clonotypes were shared across a handful of donors. Larger estimated richness was generally seen in naive subsets than in memory subsets. Apart from blood, nothing was sampled; tissue repertoires likely differ.

Here immunoSEQ multiplex PCR was the method, and the copy in TCRdb shows in-frame clones only, minus some. Of 2.3 million or so clones in the sample, over 85% were seen once. Note on this clone: Its antigen remains unknown.

CDR1 is SEHNR and CDR2 is FQNEAQ in the germline V gene (reference sequence). The CDR3 is 19 residues long. J gave up 3 bases and V 4 bases, and 18 bases lay outside the gene matches. The TCR was taken from a man between 18 and 35 years old in good health. Some clones in this sample may be carry-over from other donors' samples. The specimen sequenced was naive CD4+ T cells from PBMCs. As to subset: CD45RA+ positively selected. The rearrangement uses TRBV7-9 and TRBJ2-7; the match to TRBD1 covers 10 bases. CDR3 in amino acids: CASSSNTGTGAGGGYEQYF. The DNA of the CDR3 is TGTGCCAGCAGCTCAAATACCGGGACAGGGGCTGGGGGTGGCTACGAGCAGTACTTC.